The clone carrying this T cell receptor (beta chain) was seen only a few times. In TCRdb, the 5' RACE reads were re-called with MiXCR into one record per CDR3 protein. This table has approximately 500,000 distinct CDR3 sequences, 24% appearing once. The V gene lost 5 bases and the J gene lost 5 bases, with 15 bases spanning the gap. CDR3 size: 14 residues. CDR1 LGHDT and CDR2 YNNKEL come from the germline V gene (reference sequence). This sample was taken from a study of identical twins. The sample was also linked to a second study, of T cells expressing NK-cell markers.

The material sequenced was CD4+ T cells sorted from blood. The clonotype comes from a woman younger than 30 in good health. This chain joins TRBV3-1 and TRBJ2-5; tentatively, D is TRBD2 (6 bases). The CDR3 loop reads CASSSLGGSETQYF. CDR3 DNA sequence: TGTGCCAGCAGCTCGCTGGGGGGAAGTGAGACCCAGTACTTC.